This T cell receptor (beta chain) came from a study of blood T cell repertoires in COVID-19. Study-level background: The United States, Italy and Spain supplied acute and convalescent COVID-19 samples. T cells, B-cell-depleted T cells, or PBMCs provided the cDNA or gDNA that served as material.

Repertoires were generated with immunoSEQ multiplex PCR, while TCRdb's copy carries only in-frame clones and drops some. The data contain about 90,000 clones, 89% of them singletons. CDR3 length: 15 residues. V shed 5 bases and J shed 6 bases, with 17 bases lying between them. Per germline, CDR1 MGHDK and CDR2 SYGVNS. The TCR originated in a woman in her 70s with acute or convalescent COVID-19. J is TRBJ2-1 and V is TRBV25-1, with D perhaps TRBD1 (6 bases). Material for sequencing was peripheral blood. CDR3 amino acids: CASSPLRTVGNEQFF. The CDR3 bases are TGTGCCAGCAGTCCCCTCAGGACAGTCGGCAATGAGCAGTTCTTC.